The text below deals with one TCR beta chain. This sample is drawn from a study of blood T cell repertoires in COVID-19. Overall study: The United States, Italy and Spain supplied acute and convalescent COVID-19 samples.

The CDR3 loop spans 11 amino acids. Germline loops: CDR1 SGHNT, CDR2 YYREEE (reference sequence). V lost 5 bases, J lost 4 bases, and 4 bases lay in between. Cohorts were assigned according to the clinical history that participants reported. Two negative PCRs, clearance, or symptom resolution were required of recovered Cohort 3 donors. Sequencing was performed with immunoSEQ multiplex PCR; in TCRdb, only in-frame clones are kept and a portion is missing. The sample lists roughly 250,000 clones, more than 70% occurring once. Sequences were obtained from PBMCs or T cells enriched from blood (not recorded which). V gene TRBV5-4 combines with J gene TRBJ1-3; D unresolved. This sequence was found in a woman between 50 and 59 years old who had recovered from COVID-19. The CDR3 here is CASRQGNTIYF. CDR3 coding DNA: TGTGCCAGCAGACAGGGAAACACCATATATTTT.